This T cell receptor beta chain comes out of a study of T cell repertoires in ileal Crohn's disease. General study points: Clonality above 26.8% at surgery always came with endoscopic recurrence. High-frequency clones were more common in sorted CD8 than CD4 cells.

As regards this clone: Antigen: not known.

The protocol was immunoSEQ multiplex PCR, while the TCRdb copy is restricted to in-frame clones and leaves out a portion. The sample shows a few thousand clones, around 80% of them seen only once. CDR1 and CDR2 from the germline V gene are MNHEY and SVGAGI. There are 13 residues in the CDR3. V gave up 2 bases and J gave up 4 bases; unmatched junction bases: 0. This rearrangement joins TRBV6-5 to TRBJ1-2; 8 bases agree with TRBD1. Sequencing was performed on ileal tissue. The origin of this receptor is an adult with Crohn's disease. CDR3 nucleotide sequence: TGTGCCAGCAGTTACACAGGGGGCTATGGCTACACCTTC. Translating gives CASSYTGGYGYTF.